These T cell receptor beta chains were read from a single sample in a study of cytomegalovirus exposure and HLA in healthy donors. Here immunoSEQ multiplex PCR was the method, and the copy in TCRdb shows in-frame clones only, minus some. The sample comprises roughly 300,000 clones, 75% to 90% of which are singletons, and less than 4% rests with the top ten. The specimen was PBMCs. The receptors stem from a man aged 40-55 years in good health and CMV-seropositive. CDR3s include the opening cysteine and the closing phenylalanine or tryptophan. D genes are given only for firm matches. Clone size is not always given. Where it is, it says once, few, many or a class for expanded clones.

>NA|TRBD1|TRBJ2-1|TRBV7-9
TGTGCCAGCAGCTCACTGACAGGGGCCAATGAGCAGTTCTTC
CASSSLTGANEQFF
>few|NA|TRBJ1-1|TRBV10-2
TGCGCCAGCAGTGAGTCGGGCCAGATGAACACTGAAGCTTTCTTT
CASSESGQMNTEAFF
>NA|NA|TRBJ2-3|TRBV6-1
TGTGCCAGCAGTGTAAACGACATGAGCACAGATACGCAGTATTTT
CASSVNDMSTDTQYF
>NA|NA|TRBJ2-7|TRBV6-5
TGTGCCAGCAGTGAAATGCAGGCCTACGAGCAGTACTTC
CASSEMQAYEQYF
>NA|NA|TRBJ1-2|TRBV28
TGTGCCAGCGGTGGCGGGGGTAGGGGCTACACCTTC
CASGGGGRGYTF
>NA|NA|TRBJ1-2|TRBV28
TGTGCCAGCAGTTTTCCCGGGATACCACGGGGCTACACCTTC
CASSFPGIPRGYTF
>few|NA|TRBJ2-7|TRBV6-6
TGTGCCAGCAGTCCGTACTACGAGCAGTACTTC
CASSPYYEQYF
>NA|NA|TRBJ1-3|TRBV28
TGTGCCAGCAGAAAGGGGGGGGTAGAAGGAAACACCATATATTTT
CASRKGGVEGNTIYF
>few|NA|TRBJ2-7|TRBV5-1
TGCGCCAGCCGTTTGGTGGGGGCGACCTACGAGCAGTACTTC
CASRLVGATYEQYF
>NA|NA|TRBJ2-3|TRBV10-3
TGTGCCATACAGGGGGGGGAGGGGACAGATACGCAGTATTTT
CAIQGGEGTDTQYF
>few|TRBD2|TRBJ2-1|TRBV2
TGTGCCAGCAGTGTTCGAGCGGGGGCCTCCTACAATGAGCAGTTCTTC
CASSVRAGASYNEQFF
>NA|TRBD2|TRBJ2-1|TRBV9
TGTGCCAGCAGTTTGAGCGGGAAGGTTGAAAATGAGCAGTTCTTC
CASSLSGKVENEQFF
>NA|NA|TRBJ2-2|TRBV29-1
TGCAGCGTTTCCCCGGGGATGGACACCGGGGAGCTGTTTTTT
CSVSPGMDTGELFF
>NA|TRBD1|TRBJ1-2|TRBV7-3
TGTGCCAGCAGCTCCGGGACAGGGGCACTCTATGGCTACACCTTC
CASSSGTGALYGYTF
>NA|TRBD1|TRBJ1-1|TRBV7-8
TGTGCCAGCAGCTTATTGACAGGGGAGACTGAAGCTTTCTTT
CASSLLTGETEAFF
>NA|NA|TRBJ2-5|TRBV7-9
TGTGCCAGCAGGCGGGACAGTCACCAAGAGACCCAGTACTTC
CASRRDSHQETQYF
>NA|TRBD1|TRBJ2-2|TRBV7-6
TGTGCCAGCAGCTTAATTGGACAGGGGGCGGCAGCCGGGGAGCTGTTTTTT
CASSLIGQGAAAGELFF
>NA|TRBD2|TRBJ2-1|TRBV7-9
TGTGCCAGCAGCTTAGAGAAAGGACTAGAGGCAATCTACAATGAGCAGTTCTTC
CASSLEKGLEAIYNEQFF
>NA|TRBD2|TRBJ2-7|TRBV29-1
TGCAGCGTTGAAGACCCGACTAGCGGGACGGACTACGAGCAGTACTTC
CSVEDPTSGTDYEQYF
>few|NA|TRBJ2-1|TRBV6-6
TGTGCCAGCAGTTATCTGGGGAGCTCCTACAATGAGCAGTTCTTC
CASSYLGSSYNEQFF
>NA|NA|TRBJ2-7|TRBV19
TGTGCCAGTAGTATTGGTAGCGGAGGGTCCTACGAGCAGTACTTC
CASSIGSGGSYEQYF
>NA|TRBD1|TRBJ1-1|TRBV23-1
TGCGCCAGCAGTCAATCGGACAGGGCCACTGAAGCTTTCTTT
CASSQSDRATEAFF
>once|TRBD1|TRBJ2-1|TRBV19
TGTGCCAGTAGTATATCCCAGGGGGTTTACAATGAGCAGTTCTTC
CASSISQGVYNEQFF
>NA|TRBD1|TRBJ1-1|TRBV2
TGTGCCATCCTAGAAGACAGGGGGCGAGCTTTCTTT
CAILEDRGRAFF
>NA|TRBD1|TRBJ1-5|TRBV6-5
TGTGCCAGCAGGCCAGACAGGGGCCCCCATCAGCCCCAGCATTTT
CASRPDRGPHQPQHF
>NA|TRBD1|TRBJ1-1|TRBV14
TGTGCCAGCAGCCACCACCCGGGACAGGGAAACACTGAAGCTTTCTTT
CASSHHPGQGNTEAFF
>NA|TRBD1|TRBJ2-7|TRBV7-9
TGTGCCAGCAGCTTAGCAACCTTGGACAGGGGCGACTACGAGCAGTACTTC
CASSLATLDRGDYEQYF
>NA|TRBD2|TRBJ2-5|TRBV28
TGTGCCAGCAGTTTATCCACGGGGGGGGGAGAGACCCAGTACTTC
CASSLSTGGGETQYF
>NA|NA|TRBJ1-2|TRBV30
TGTGCCTATTCAGGGGATTCAACTAACTATGGCTACACCTTC
CAYSGDSTNYGYTF
>NA|TRBD1|TRBJ1-1|TRBV19
TGTGCCAGTAGTAGCGCTGGGACAGGGAACACTGAAGCTTTCTTT
CASSSAGTGNTEAFF
>NA|TRBD2|TRBJ2-1|TRBV4-1
TGCGCCAGCAGCCAAGATTCTAGCGGGCTATACAATGAGCAGTTCTTC
CASSQDSSGLYNEQFF
>once|NA|TRBJ1-2|TRBV27
TGTGCCAGCAGTTTGACAGGAAACTATGGCTACACCTTC
CASSLTGNYGYTF
>few|TRBD2|TRBJ2-2|TRBV4-1
TGCGCCAGCAGCCAATATTTGGCTAGCGGGAGGGGCGGGGAGCTGTTTTTT
CASSQYLASGRGGELFF
>few|TRBD1|TRBJ1-1|TRBV7-9
TGTGCCAGCAGCTTCGGACAGGGGGCCACTGAAGCTTTCTTT
CASSFGQGATEAFF
>NA|TRBD2|TRBJ2-1|TRBV11-2
TGTGCCAGCAGCCCCTTTTCTCTTAAACTAGCGGAGAACAATGAGCAGTTCTTC
CASSPFSLKLAENNEQFF
>NA|NA|TRBJ1-2|TRBV9
TGTGCCAGCAGCGCGGACAGTACCTGGCGCTATGGCTACACCTTC
CASSADSTWRYGYTF
>NA|NA|TRBJ2-3|TRBV5-1
TGCGCCAGCAGCTTGCAAGATACGCAGTATTTT
CASSLQDTQYF
>few|TRBD1|TRBJ2-1|TRBV29-1
TGCAGCGTTGATGGGACAGGGTACAATGAGCAGTTCTTC
CSVDGTGYNEQFF